The text below deals with one T cell receptor beta chain. Its antigen is not identified. This record comes from a study of T cell responses to AZD1222 COVID-19 vaccine. Study-wide results and limits: Nearly half of spike-specific TCRs reportedly go after variant regions that carry no mutations. Clonal diversity was possibly underestimated; the donors were predominantly white British and more often female.

Measured with immunoSEQ multiplex PCR; TCRdb has only the in-frame clones, and not every one. Among 130,000 to 150,000 clones listed, approximately 92% were seen once. This material consisted of peripheral blood, taken on day 0 of AZD1222 vaccination. The clonotype comes from an adult in good health.

This chain's CDR3 is CATSDLSLGGQGKETQYF. CDR3 bases: TGTGCCACCAGTGATTTATCTCTGGGAGGGCAGGGTAAAGAGACCCAGTACTTC. This rearrangement joins TRBV24-1 to TRBJ2-5; TRBD2 matches 7 bases. There are 18 residues in the CDR3. The V segment lost 1 base and the J segment 3 bases; nucleotides outside the gene matches: 13. The germline gives CDR1 KGHDR, CDR2 SFDVKD.